This T cell receptor beta chain was sequenced during a study of CD8+ T cells in alopecia areata. In the study overall: Oral tofacitinib (5 to 10 mg twice daily) was administered to treated patients. Study-level results: Scalp clonality, together with expanded CD8+ clones among the top 100, fell significantly with tofacitinib. There were also resident alphabeta T cells of normal skin sequenced in scalp samples. In scalp and blood, many expanded lesional clones persisted during tofacitinib.

This CDR3 region has 14 residues. CDR1 MNHEY and CDR2 SVGAGI come from the germline V gene. V lost 7 bases to trimming and J lost 1 base, with 10 bases between them. TCR sequencing used cDNA made by reverse transcription of extracted RNA. The method was immunoSEQ multiplex PCR; TCRdb's version includes in-frame clones alone and lacks a portion of them. The sample lists about 150,000 clones, 54% seen once, with 15% to 20% in the top ten. Treatment meaning: oral pan-JAK inhibitor, 5-10 mg twice daily. In this sample, this clone turned up once. Its antigen is currently unknown. The material sequenced was CD8+ T cells sorted from blood, taken at week 4, from a patient treated with tofacitinib. The sequence derives from a human donor with alopecia areata. J is TRBJ2-2 and V is TRBV6-5; D unresolved. CDR3 bases: TGTGCCAGCATAGATTTGATGAACACCGGGGAGCTGTTTTTT. Translating gives CASIDLMNTGELFF.